These 4 T cell receptor beta chains were all obtained from the same sample, sequenced in a study of T cell clonality in common variable immunodeficiency. Clones were read by immunoSEQ multiplex PCR, and TCRdb kept only the in-frame ones, dropping some. This record lists some 50,000 clones, none seen once only, and the top ten clones contain about 5.9%. The specimen sequenced was peripheral blood mononuclear cells. Receptors were obtained from a person between 18 and 75 years old in good health.

This clone was recorded many times. Sequencing ends 3 residues short of the CDR3 end; the germline J gene provides the rest. The rearrangement joins TRBV2 to TRBJ1-3, with 9 bases lining up with TRBD1. This CDR3 comprises 16 residues. Germline CDR1 reads SNHLY; CDR2 reads FYNNEI. V gave up 6 bases and J gave up 0 bases; unmatched junction bases: 6. CDR3 bases read: TGTGCCAGCAGGGACAGGGGCGCCGACTCTGGAAACACC. This translates into CASRDRGADSGNT. The whole CDR3 reads CASRDRGADSGNTIYF.

This clone was counted ten times or more. The sequenced fragment ends 3 residues before the CDR3 boundary, so the rest is inferred from the germline J gene. The gene calls are TRBV6-2 or TRBV6-3 and TRBJ2-7; no reliable D call. V was trimmed by 6 bases and J by 2 bases, leaving 5 bases between them. Germline V gene sequence: CDR1 MNHEY, CDR2 SVGEGT. The CDR3 spans 11 residues. CDR3 residues: CASSPAYEQYF. The CDR3 DNA, read in part, is TGTGCCAGCAGCCCCGCCTACGAG.

In its sample, this clone was seen a few times. The CDR3 is cut off 3 residues early in the read; its end comes from the germline J gene. This chain connects TRBV30 to TRBJ1-2; D is unresolved. This CDR3 is built from 15 residues. Germline V gene data show CDR1 as GTSNPN and CDR2 as SVGIG (reference sequence). CDR3 loop: CAWRSLAGYTDTYTF. CDR3 DNA, as far as it was read: TGTGCCTGGAGGTCTCTAGCGGGGTACACAGATACC. The entire variable domain, with the rest obtained from reference TRBV30 and TRBJ1-2, is as follows: SQTIHQWPATLVQPVGSPLSLECTVEGTSNPNLYWYRQAAGRGLQLLFYSVGIGQISSEVPQNLSASRPQDRQFILSSKKLLLSDSGFYLCAWRSLAGYTDTYTFGSGTRLTVV.

Many counts were recorded for this clone. The CDR3 end lies 3 residues beyond the end of the read and is filled in from the germline J gene. V usage is TRBV4-1 and J usage is TRBJ2-7; D may be TRBD1 (5 bases). V shed 4 bases and J shed 6 bases, with 13 bases lying between them. Germline V CDR1 and CDR2: MGHRA, YSYEKL. This CDR3 is 13 amino acids long. Incomplete CDR3 DNA: TGCGCCAGCAGCCTGGTCGGAAGGGGCGAG. Translated, it gives CASSLVGRGE. The full CDR3 sequence reads CASSLVGRGEQYF.